A selection of T cell receptor beta chains follows, all from one sample in a study of Ad26.COV2.S vaccination and SARS-CoV-2 variants. The table came from immunoSEQ multiplex PCR; TCRdb's copy has only in-frame clones and leaves some out. Of just over 350,000 clones in the sample, 90% to 95% were seen once. The sample consisted of peripheral blood, taken after recovery from COVID-19. These receptor sequences come from a human donor who had recovered from COVID-19. Both conserved end residues are part of each CDR3. The D gene is left open where the match is weak. Only part of the rows carry a size: once, few, many, or a class if the clone is expanded.

j_call clone_size d_call v_call cdr3_nt cdr3_aa
TRBJ1-6 - - TRBV10-1 TGCGCCAGCCGACAGGCAGGGGATTCACCCCTCCACTTT CASRQAGDSPLHF
TRBJ1-5 - TRBD1 TRBV13 TGTGCCAGCAGGCGGGGGGGACAGGGCAATCAGCCCCAGCATTTT CASRRGGQGNQPQHF
TRBJ2-1 - TRBD2 TRBV7-8 TGTGCCAGCAGCTTAAAACTAGCGGGGGAGCAGTTCTTC CASSLKLAGEQFF
TRBJ2-6 - - TRBV19 TGTGCCAGTAGTCTAGAACCGAACTCTGGGGCCAACGTCCTGACTTTC CASSLEPNSGANVLTF
TRBJ2-2 - TRBD2 TRBV13 TGTGCCAGCAGCTTATTAGCGGGGGCGACCGGGGAGCTGTTTTTT CASSLLAGATGELFF
TRBJ1-1 - TRBD1 TRBV19 TGTGCCAGTAGTATCGGGACAGTAGAAGTGAACACTGAAGCTTTCTTT CASSIGTVEVNTEAFF
TRBJ1-1 - - TRBV10-3 TGTGCCATCAGTGAGTCTCGGGTAGCTGAAGCTTTCTTT CAISESRVAEAFF
TRBJ1-1 - TRBD1 TRBV11-2 TGTGCCAGCAGCGGACAGGGAGACACTGAAGCTTTCTTT CASSGQGDTEAFF
TRBJ2-1 - - TRBV4-1 TGCGCCAGCAGCCAAGATCCCAAGGGCCACTCCTACAATGAGCAGTTCTTC CASSQDPKGHSYNEQFF
TRBJ1-5 - - TRBV3-1/TRBV3-2 TGTGCCAGCAGCCAGGCCGACAGCAATCAGCCCCAGCATTTT CASSQADSNQPQHF
TRBJ1-1 - - TRBV19 TGTGCCAGTAGTAAAGGACCGGCAATAGACACTGAAGCTTTCTTT CASSKGPAIDTEAFF
TRBJ2-3 - - TRBV7-9 TGTGCCAGCAGCTTAGGGCAGGGCTCCACAGATACGCAGTATTTT CASSLGQGSTDTQYF
TRBJ2-3 - - TRBV19 TGTGCCAGTAGTATAGATCGGGCTAACCCCACAGATACGCAGTATTTT CASSIDRANPTDTQYF
TRBJ1-5 once TRBD1 TRBV7-9 TGTGCCAGCAGCTTAGGGACAGGCACGGGTCAGCCCCAGCATTTT CASSLGTGTGQPQHF
TRBJ2-2 once TRBD2 TRBV3-1/TRBV3-2 TGTGCCAGCAGCCGGACTAGCGGGCTGAACACCGGGGAGCTGTTTTTT CASSRTSGLNTGELFF
TRBJ1-3 - - TRBV12-5 TGTGCTAGTGGTTTGGTGAGGGTAGGGCCAACCTACTCGTCTGGAAACACCATATATTTT CASGLVRVGPTYSSGNTIYF
TRBJ2-2 - - TRBV9 TGTGCCAGCAGCGTAGGGGGGACACAGGAGTACACCGGGGAGCTGTTTTTT CASSVGGTQEYTGELFF
TRBJ2-1 - - TRBV5-1 TGCGCCAGCAGCTTGGACGCCCTAGGGAGCTCCTACAATGAGCAGTTCTTC CASSLDALGSSYNEQFF
TRBJ2-2 - TRBD2 TRBV27 TGTGCCAGCAGTTTATTTAGTCTAGGGGAGGGGTTGGGTACCGGGGAGCTGTTTTTT CASSLFSLGEGLGTGELFF
TRBJ1-1 once - TRBV6-1 TGTGCCAGCAGTGAATGGTTCAGAGACGACACTGAAGCTTTCTTT CASSEWFRDDTEAFF
TRBJ1-1 - TRBD1 TRBV9 TGTGCCAGCAGCGTGTTAGGGGGCAGAGCTTTCTTT CASSVLGGRAFF
TRBJ1-5 - - TRBV5-5 TGTGCCAGCAGTTCCGGGACAACCGATCAGCCCCAGCATTTT CASSSGTTDQPQHF
TRBJ2-1 - TRBD2 TRBV6-2/TRBV6-3 TGTGCCAGCAGTCAGGGACTAGCGATCATTGATGAGCAGTTCTTC CASSQGLAIIDEQFF
TRBJ1-1 - - TRBV19 TGTGCCAGTAGTATCGGGAACACTGAAGCTTTCTTT CASSIGNTEAFF
TRBJ1-4 - - TRBV7-9 TGTGCCAGCAGCTTAGAAGGGGCATTGGAAAAACTGTTTTTT CASSLEGALEKLFF
TRBJ2-3 - - TRBV6-5 TGTGCCAGCAGTCCACGACAGGCAGATACGCAGTATTTT CASSPRQADTQYF